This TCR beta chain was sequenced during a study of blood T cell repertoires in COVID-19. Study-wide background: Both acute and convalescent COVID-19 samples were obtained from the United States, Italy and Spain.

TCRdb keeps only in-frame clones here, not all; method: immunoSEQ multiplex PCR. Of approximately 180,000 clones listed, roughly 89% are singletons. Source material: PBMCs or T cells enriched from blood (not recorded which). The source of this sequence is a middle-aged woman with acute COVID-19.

The CDR3 loop reads CSASTRPWGANVLTF. DNA for the CDR3: TGCAGTGCTAGTACGCGTCCCTGGGGGGCCAACGTCCTGACTTTC. This chain joins TRBV20-1 and TRBJ2-6; D is ambiguous. With 3 bases removed from V and 4 bases from J, the gap between germline ends came to 13 bases. The CDR3 spans 15 residues. The V gene's germline CDR1 is DFQATT and CDR2 SNEGSKA (reference sequence).